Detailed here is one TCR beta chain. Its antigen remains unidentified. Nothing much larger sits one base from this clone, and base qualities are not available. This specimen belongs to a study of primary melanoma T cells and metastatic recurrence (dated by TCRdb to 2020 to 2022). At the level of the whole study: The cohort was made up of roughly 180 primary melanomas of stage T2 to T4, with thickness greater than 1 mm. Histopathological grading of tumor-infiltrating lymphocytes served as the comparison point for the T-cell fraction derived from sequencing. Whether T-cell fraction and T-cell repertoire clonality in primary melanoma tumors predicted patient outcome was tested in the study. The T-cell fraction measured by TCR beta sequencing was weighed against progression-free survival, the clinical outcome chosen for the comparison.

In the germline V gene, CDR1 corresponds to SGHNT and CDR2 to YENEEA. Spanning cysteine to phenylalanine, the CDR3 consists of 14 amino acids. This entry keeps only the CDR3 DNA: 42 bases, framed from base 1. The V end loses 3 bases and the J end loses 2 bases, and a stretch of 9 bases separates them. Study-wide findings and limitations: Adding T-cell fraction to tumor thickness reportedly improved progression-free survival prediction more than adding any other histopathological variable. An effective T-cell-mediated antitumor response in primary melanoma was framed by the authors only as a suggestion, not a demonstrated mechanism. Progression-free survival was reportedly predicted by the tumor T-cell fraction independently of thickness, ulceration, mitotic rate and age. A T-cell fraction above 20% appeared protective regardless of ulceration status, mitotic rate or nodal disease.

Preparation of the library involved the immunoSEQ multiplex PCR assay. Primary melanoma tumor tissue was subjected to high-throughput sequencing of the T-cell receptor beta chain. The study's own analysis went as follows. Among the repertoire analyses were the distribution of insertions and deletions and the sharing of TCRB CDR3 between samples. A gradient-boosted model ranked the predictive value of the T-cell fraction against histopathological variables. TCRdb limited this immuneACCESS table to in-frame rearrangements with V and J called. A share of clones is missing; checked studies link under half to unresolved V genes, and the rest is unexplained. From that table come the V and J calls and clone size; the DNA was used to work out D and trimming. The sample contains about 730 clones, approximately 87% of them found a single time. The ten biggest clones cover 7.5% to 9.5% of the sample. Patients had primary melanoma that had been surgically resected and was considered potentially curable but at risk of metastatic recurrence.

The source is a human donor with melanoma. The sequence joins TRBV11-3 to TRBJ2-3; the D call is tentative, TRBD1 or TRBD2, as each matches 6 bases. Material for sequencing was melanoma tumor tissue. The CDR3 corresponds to CASSLWGATDTQYF. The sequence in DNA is TGTGCCAGCAGCTTGTGGGGGGCCACAGATACGCAGTATTTT.